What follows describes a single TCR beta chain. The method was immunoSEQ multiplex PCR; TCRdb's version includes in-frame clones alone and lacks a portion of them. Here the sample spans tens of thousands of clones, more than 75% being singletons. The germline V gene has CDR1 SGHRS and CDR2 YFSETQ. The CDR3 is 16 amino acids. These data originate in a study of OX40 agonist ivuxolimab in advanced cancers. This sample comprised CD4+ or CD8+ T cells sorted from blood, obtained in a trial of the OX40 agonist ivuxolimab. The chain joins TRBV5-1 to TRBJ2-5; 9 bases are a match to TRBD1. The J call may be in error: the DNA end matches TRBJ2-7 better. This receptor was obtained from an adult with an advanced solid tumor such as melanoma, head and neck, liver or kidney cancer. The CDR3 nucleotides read TGCGCCAGCAGCTTGGCCAGGGACAGGGTCTCCTACGAGCAGTACTTC. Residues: CASSLARDRVSYEQYF.